Here is one TCR beta chain with its context. The sample belongs to a study of spatial heterogeneity in lung cancer. TCRdb fed the 5' RACE reads into MiXCR, producing one record per CDR3 protein. The data contain tens of thousands of distinct CDR3 sequences, approximately 10% of them seen just once; the ten biggest clones take up around 39%. Time point indicated: sample taken at primary tumor resection. In each case, whole RNA from tumor, nontumor lung or frozen PBMC was sequenced unsorted. The germline gives CDR1 LNHDA, CDR2 SQIVND (reference sequence). The V end was cut by 10 bases, the J end by 4 bases, with 16 bases between. This CDR3 has 14 amino acids.

This receptor was taken from a female donor with early-stage non-small cell lung cancer. The V gene is TRBV19, the J gene TRBJ2-2, with D maybe TRBD2 (5 bases). Sequenced material: PBMCs, taken at surgery. The CDR3 DNA reads as TGTGCCACCACTCGCGGGTTGGGCACCGGGGAGCTGTTTTTT. Translated: CATTRGLGTGELFF.